The present T cell receptor (beta chain) was sequenced within a study of regulatory T cells in long-lasting Graves disease. The wider study: Treatment with antithyroid drugs for over 5 years, together with positive TSH receptor antibodies, meant persistent Graves' disease. Broader study findings: TRBV28, TRBJ1-2 and TRBJ2-5 were favored in persistent disease.

Construction of the TCR beta libraries employed iRepertoire HTBI primers in conjunction with Arm-PCR of CDR3 regions. MiXCR was run by TCRdb on the multiplex PCR reads, yielding one entry per CDR3 protein. This table holds roughly 400,000 distinct CDR3 sequences, more than 20% found once. In regard to this clonotype: Its antigen remains unidentified.

Documented time point: persistent/refractory GD, antithyroid drugs over 5 years with positive TRAb. Following extraction of RNA from PBMCs, that RNA was used to make the TCR library. The ends were cut back, 1 base at V and 0 bases at J, with 10 bases in the middle. This CDR3 is built from 15 residues. Germline CDR1 reads SGHTA; CDR2 reads FQGNSA. The sequencing used peripheral blood mononuclear cells (PBMCs), collected when the disease was refractory, from a patient treated with antithyroid drugs. The gene calls are TRBV7-2 and TRBJ2-7; no definite D call. This receptor was identified in a female donor with Graves disease. The CDR3 spells CASSLGRLTSYEQYF. As DNA, the CDR3 is TGTGCCAGCAGCTTAGGTAGACTTACCTCCTACGAGCAGTACTTC.